This T cell receptor (beta chain) was identified in a study of blood T cells in healthy people across ages. General study results and limits: It was the long-lived donors that had more naive CD4+ cells and higher diversity than aged donors.

A J-beta primer mix and a sample-barcoded 5' primer were used in a second PCR of about 6 to 12 cycles. TCRdb analysed the 5' RACE reads with MiXCR anew, one entry per CDR3 protein. The table includes 1,300,000 or so distinct CDR3 sequences, approximately 63% detected once. In regard to this clonotype: Antigen unknown.

The receptor comes from a man aged 18 to 35 in good health. The specimen was blood.

CDR3 DNA sequence: TGCAGCGGCGTCAGGGGTTGGGTGAGGAACACTGAAGCTTTCTTT. It codes for CSGVRGWVRNTEAFF. The chain carries TRBV29-1 and TRBJ1-1; perhaps TRBD1 as D (6 bases). Germline CDR1 SQVTM, CDR2 ANQGSEA. This CDR3 is 15 amino acids long. Trimming took off 7 bases at V and 1 base at J, with 19 bases between the two ends. Full variable domain (rest looked up from reference TRBV29-1 and TRBJ1-1): SAVISQKPSRDICQRGTSLTIQCQVDSQVTMMFWYRQQPGQSLTLIATANQGSEATYESGFVIDKFPISRPNLTFSTLTVSNMSPEDSSIYLCSGVRGWVRNTEAFFGQGTRLTVV.